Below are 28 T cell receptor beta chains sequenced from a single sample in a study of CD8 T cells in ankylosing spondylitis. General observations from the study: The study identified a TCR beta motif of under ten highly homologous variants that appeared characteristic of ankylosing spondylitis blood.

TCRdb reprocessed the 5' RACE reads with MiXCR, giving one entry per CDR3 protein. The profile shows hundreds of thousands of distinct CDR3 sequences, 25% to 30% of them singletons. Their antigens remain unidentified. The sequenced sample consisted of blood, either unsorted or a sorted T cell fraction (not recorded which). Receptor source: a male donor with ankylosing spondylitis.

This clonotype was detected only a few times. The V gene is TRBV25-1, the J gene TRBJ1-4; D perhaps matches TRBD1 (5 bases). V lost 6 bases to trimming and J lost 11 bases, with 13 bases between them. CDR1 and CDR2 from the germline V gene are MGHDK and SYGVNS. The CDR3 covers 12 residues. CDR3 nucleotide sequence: TGTGCCAGCAGCCCAGACTGGGGGAAACTGTTTTTT. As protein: CASSPDWGKLFF.

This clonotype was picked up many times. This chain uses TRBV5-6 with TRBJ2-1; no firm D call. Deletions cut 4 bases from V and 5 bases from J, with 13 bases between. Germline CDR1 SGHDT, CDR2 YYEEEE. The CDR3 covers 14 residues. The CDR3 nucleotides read TGTGCCAGCAGCGTAACGTATGGACACAATGAGCAGTTCTTC. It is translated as CASSVTYGHNEQFF.

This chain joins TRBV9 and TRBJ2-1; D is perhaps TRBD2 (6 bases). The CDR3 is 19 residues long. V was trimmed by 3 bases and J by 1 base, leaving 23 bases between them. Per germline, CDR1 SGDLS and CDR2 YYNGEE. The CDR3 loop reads CASSASHGWRTNSYNEQFF. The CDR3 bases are TGTGCCAGCAGCGCGTCTCATGGGTGGAGGACTAATTCCTACAATGAGCAGTTCTTC.

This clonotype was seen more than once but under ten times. CDR3 sequence (DNA): TGTGCCAGCAGCCCGGACCCGAGAGGAGGCTACACCTTC. It yields the protein CASSPDPRGGYTF. The genes are TRBV3-1 and TRBJ1-2; D call uncertain. The CDR3 has 13 residues. The V end lost 4 bases, the J end lost 8 bases, and 14 bases lay between the germline ends. CDR1 is LGHDT and CDR2 is YNNKEL in the germline V gene (reference sequence). The complete variable domain, with remaining parts taken from reference TRBV3-1 and TRBJ1-2, reads DTAVSQTPKYLVTQMGNDKSIKCEQNLGHDTMYWYKQDSKKFLKIMFSYNNKELIINETVPNRFSPKSPDKAHLNLHINSLELGDSAVYFCASSPDPRGGYTFGSGTRLTVV.

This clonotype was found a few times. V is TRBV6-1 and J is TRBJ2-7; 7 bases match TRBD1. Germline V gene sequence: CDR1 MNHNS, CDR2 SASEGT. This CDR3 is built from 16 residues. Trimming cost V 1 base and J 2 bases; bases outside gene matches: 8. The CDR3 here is CASSEESRTGTYEQYF. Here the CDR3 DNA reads TGTGCCAGCAGTGAAGAGTCTAGGACAGGTACCTACGAGCAGTACTTC.

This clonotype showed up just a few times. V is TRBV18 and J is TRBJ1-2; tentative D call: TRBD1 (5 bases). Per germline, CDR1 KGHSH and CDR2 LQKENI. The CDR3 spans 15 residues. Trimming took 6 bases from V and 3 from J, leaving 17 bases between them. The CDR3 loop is CASSPSRGGDYGYTF. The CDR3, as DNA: TGTGCCAGCTCCCCCAGTCGCGGGGGGGACTATGGCTACACCTTC. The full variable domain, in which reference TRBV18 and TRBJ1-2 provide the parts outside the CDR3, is NAGVMQNPRHLVRRRGQEARLRCSPMKGHSHVYWYRQLPEEGLKFMVYLQKENIIDESGMPKERFSAEFPKEGPSILRIQQVVRGDSAAYFCASSPSRGGDYGYTFGSGTRLTVV.

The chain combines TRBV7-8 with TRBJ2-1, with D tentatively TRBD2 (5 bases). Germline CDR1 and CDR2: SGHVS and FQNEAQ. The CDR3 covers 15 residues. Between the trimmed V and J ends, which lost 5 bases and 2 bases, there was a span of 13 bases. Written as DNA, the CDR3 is TGTGCCAGCAGCCCGCCGGGGATCCCCTACAATGAGCAGTTCTTC. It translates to CASSPPGIPYNEQFF.

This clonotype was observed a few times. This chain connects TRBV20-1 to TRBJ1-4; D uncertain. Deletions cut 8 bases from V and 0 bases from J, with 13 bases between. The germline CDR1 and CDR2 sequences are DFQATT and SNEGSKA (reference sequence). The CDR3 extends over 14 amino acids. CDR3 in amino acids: CSSYRLATNEKLFF. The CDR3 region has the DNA TGCAGTTCTTACAGACTTGCAACTAATGAAAAACTGTTTTTT.

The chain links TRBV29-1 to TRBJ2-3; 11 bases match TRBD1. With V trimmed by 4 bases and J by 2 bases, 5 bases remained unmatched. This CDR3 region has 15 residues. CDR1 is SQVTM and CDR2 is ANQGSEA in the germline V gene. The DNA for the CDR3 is TGCAGCGTTGTTCGAGGACAGGGGGCCACAGATACGCAGTATTTT. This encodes CSVVRGQGATDTQYF.

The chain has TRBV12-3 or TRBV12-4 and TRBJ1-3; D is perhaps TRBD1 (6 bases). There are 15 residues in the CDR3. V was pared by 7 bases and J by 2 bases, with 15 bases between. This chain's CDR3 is CASKEGGSTGNTIYF. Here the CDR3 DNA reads TGTGCCAGCAAGGAGGGGGGATCAACTGGAAACACCATATATTTT.

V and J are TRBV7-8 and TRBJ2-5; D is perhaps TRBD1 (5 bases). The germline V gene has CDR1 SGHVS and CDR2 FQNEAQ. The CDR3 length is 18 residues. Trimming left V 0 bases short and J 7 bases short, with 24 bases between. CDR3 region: CASSLALSPYGATGTQYF. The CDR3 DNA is TGTGCCAGCAGCTTAGCGCTATCCCCATATGGGGCTACTGGGACCCAGTACTTC.

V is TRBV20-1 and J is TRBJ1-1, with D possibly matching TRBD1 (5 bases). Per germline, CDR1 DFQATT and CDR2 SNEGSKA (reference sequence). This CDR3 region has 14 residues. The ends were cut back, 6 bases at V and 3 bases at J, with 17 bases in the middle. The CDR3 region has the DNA TGCAGTGCCACCCCCAGGGTGAGGGACACTGAAGCTTTCTTT. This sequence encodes CSATPRVRDTEAFF.

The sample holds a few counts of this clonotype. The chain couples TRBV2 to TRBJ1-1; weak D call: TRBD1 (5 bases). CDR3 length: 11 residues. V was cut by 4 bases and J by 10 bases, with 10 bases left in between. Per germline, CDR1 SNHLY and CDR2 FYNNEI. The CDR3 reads CASSGGRGAFF. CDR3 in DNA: TGTGCCAGCAGTGGGGGGAGGGGAGCTTTCTTT.

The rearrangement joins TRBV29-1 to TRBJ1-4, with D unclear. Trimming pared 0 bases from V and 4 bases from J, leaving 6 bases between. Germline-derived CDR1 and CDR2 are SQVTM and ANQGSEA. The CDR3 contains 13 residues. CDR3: CSVEERSNEKLFF. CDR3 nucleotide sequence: TGCAGCGTTGAAGAAAGGAGTAATGAAAAACTGTTTTTT.

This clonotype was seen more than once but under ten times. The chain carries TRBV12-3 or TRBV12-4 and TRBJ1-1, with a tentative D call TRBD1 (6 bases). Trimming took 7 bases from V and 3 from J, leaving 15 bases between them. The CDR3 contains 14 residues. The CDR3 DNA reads TGTGCCAGCAACCGGGGGCTGATTGACACTGAAGCTTTCTTT. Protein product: CASNRGLIDTEAFF.

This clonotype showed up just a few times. CDR3 nucleotide sequence: TGCGCCAGCAGCTTGGTGCCCGAACTCCAGCAGGGCGAGCAGTACTTC. Translating gives CASSLVPELQQGEQYF. The chain employs TRBV5-1 and TRBJ2-7; D is possibly TRBD1 (5 bases). Trimming left V 0 bases short and J 6 bases short, with 19 bases between. This CDR3 comprises 16 residues. In germline, CDR1 is SGHRS, CDR2 YFSETQ.

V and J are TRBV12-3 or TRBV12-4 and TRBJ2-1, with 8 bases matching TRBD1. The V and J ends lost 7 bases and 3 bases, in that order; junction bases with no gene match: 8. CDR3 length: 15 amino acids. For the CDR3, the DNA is TGTGCCAGCACCAAAACCGGGACAGGCTACAATGAGCAGTTCTTC. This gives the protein CASTKTGTGYNEQFF.

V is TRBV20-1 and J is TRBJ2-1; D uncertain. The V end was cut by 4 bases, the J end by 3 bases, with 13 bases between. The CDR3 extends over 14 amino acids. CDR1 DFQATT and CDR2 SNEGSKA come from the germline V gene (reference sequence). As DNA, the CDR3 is TGCAGTGCTACATCCCCTCTTTTCTACAATGAGCAGTTCTTC. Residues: CSATSPLFYNEQFF.

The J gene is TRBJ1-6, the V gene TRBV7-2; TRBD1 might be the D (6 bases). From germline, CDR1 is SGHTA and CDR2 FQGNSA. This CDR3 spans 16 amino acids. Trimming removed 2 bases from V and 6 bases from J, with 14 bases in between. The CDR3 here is CASSLLAGVPNSPLHF. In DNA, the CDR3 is TGTGCCAGCAGCTTACTGGCAGGGGTACCTAATTCACCCCTCCACTTT.

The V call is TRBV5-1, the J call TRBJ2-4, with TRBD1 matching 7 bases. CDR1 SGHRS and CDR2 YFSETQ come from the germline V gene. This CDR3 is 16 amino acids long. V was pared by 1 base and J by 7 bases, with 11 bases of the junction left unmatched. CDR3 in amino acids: CASSLTGDPFRNIQYF. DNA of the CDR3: TGCGCCAGCAGCTTGACAGGGGATCCGTTTAGGAACATTCAGTACTTC.

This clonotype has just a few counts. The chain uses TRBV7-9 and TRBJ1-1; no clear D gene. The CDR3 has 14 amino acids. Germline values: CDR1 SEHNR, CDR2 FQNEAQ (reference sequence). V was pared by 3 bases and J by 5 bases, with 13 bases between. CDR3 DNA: TGTGCCAGCAGCTTTAACGGCCAGAGGACTGAAGCTTTCTTT. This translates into CASSFNGQRTEAFF.

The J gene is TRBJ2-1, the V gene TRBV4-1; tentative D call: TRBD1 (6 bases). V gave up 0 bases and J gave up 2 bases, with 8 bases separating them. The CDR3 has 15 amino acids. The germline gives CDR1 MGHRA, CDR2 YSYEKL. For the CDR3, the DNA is TGCGCCAGCAGCCAAGAAGACAGGCCCTACAATGAGCAGTTCTTC. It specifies CASSQEDRPYNEQFF.

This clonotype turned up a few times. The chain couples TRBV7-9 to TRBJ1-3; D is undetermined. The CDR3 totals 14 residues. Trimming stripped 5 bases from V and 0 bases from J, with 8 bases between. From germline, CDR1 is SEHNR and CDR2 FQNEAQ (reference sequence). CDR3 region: CASSRPSSGNTIYF. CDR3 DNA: TGTGCCAGCAGCCGACCGAGCTCTGGAAACACCATATATTTT. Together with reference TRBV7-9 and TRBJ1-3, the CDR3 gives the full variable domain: DTGVSQNPRHKITKRGQNVTFRCDPISEHNRLYWYRQTLGQGPEFLTYFQNEAQLEKSRLLSDRFSAERPKGSFSTLEIQRTEQGDSAMYLCASSRPSSGNTIYFGEGSWLTVV.

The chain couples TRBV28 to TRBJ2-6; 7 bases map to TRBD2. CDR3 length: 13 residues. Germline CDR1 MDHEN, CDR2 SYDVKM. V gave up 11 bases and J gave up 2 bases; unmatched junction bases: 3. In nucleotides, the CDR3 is TGTGCCGGGGGGGTAACTGGGGCCAACGTCCTGACTTTC. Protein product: CAGGVTGANVLTF.

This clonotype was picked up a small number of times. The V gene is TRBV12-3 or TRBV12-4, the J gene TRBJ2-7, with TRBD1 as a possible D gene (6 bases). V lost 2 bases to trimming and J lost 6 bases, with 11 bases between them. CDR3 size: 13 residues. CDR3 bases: TGTGCCAGCAGTTTAACAGGGAGTAGCGAGCAGTACGTC. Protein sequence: CASSLTGSSEQYV.

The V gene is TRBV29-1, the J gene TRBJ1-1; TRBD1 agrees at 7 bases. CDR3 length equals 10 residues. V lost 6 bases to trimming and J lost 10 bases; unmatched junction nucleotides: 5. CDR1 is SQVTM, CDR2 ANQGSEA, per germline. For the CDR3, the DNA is TGCAGCGTCATGACAGGGAGAGCTTTCTTT. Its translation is CSVMTGRAFF.

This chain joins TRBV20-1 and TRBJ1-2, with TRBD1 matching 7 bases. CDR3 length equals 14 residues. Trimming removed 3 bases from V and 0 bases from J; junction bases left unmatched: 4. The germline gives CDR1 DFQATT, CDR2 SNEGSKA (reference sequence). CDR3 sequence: CSASRDRSNYGYTF. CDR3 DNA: TGCAGTGCTAGCCGGGACAGATCTAACTATGGCTACACCTTC.

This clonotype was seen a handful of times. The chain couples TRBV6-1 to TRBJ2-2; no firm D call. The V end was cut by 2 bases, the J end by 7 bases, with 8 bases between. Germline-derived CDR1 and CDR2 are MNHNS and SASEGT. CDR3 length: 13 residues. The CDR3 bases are TGTGCCAGCAGTGAAAATGGTTACGGGGAGCTGTTTTTT. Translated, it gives CASSENGYGELFF.